This record looks at one T cell receptor beta chain sequence and its context. These data are taken from a study of blood T cell repertoires in COVID-19. Across the study: Specimens from acute and convalescent COVID-19 originated in the United States, Italy and Spain. PBMCs, B-cell-depleted T cells, or T cells were the source of the cDNA or gDNA that made up the material.

Authors' processing steps: Reference gene primers were amplified, and this amplification served to estimate nucleated cell counts. Assay: immunoSEQ multiplex PCR; the TCRdb copy retains only in-frame clones and omits some. V, J and clone size derive from that table, while D and trimming were established from the DNA sequence. Of about 100,000 clones listed, over 80% were seen once; the top ten hold about an eighth. The germline V gene encodes CDR1 SGHRS and CDR2 YFSETQ. V shed 3 bases and J 6 bases; nucleotides not matched to a gene: 11. This CDR3 is built from 16 residues. The TCR was taken from a man aged 50 or older with active or convalescent COVID-19. The chain is built from TRBV5-1 and TRBJ2-2; 7 nucleotides match TRBD1. Specimen: peripheral blood. The CDR3, as DNA: TGCGCCAGCAGCTCACCTGACAGGGTGGAGGCCGGGGAGCTGTTTTTT. Its protein product is CASSSPDRVEAGELFF.